This entry lists 26 T cell receptor beta chains sequenced from one sample in a study of T-cell memory formation after mild COVID-19. One entry per CDR3 protein results from TCRdb running MiXCR on the 5' RACE reads. The table lists more than 120,000 distinct CDR3 sequences, roughly 21% of them singletons. Input material: PBMCs or a T cell subset sorted from them (not recorded which). The receptor set was obtained from an adult woman who had mild COVID-19 (a few samples of this study predate the infection). Cell type and time point are not known.

The V gene is TRBV7-9, the J gene TRBJ2-6, with D maybe TRBD2 (6 bases). Germline V gene data show CDR1 as SEHNR and CDR2 as FQNEAQ (reference sequence). Trimming removed 5 bases from V and 0 bases from J, with 17 bases in between. The length of the CDR3 is 18 residues. The CDR3 DNA is TGTGCCAGCAGCCCTGGACTCGTGGGACTCTCTGGGGCCAACGTCCTGACTTTC. This sequence encodes CASSPGLVGLSGANVLTF.

The chain couples TRBV12-3 or TRBV12-4 to TRBJ2-3; 11 bases match TRBD2. The CDR3 totals 16 residues. The trim removed 5 bases at V and 2 bases at J, leaving 6 bases unmatched. For the CDR3, the DNA is TGTGCCAGCAGTCCACCGACTAGCGGGATCACAGATACGCAGTATTTT. It codes for CASSPPTSGITDTQYF.

This clonotype was counted between two and nine times. The rearrangement links TRBV5-1 to TRBJ2-1; possible D gene TRBD2, 5 bases. The CDR3 sequence is 15 residues long. Trimming removed 2 bases from V and 5 bases from J, with 14 bases in between. In germline, CDR1 is SGHRS, CDR2 YFSETQ. CDR3 sequence reads: CASSLSTSRNNEQFF. The CDR3 bases are TGCGCCAGCAGCTTATCCACTAGTCGAAACAATGAGCAGTTCTTC.

This clonotype was detected a few times. The chain is built from TRBV6-6 and TRBJ1-3, with D possibly being TRBD1 (5 bases). The length of the CDR3 is 13 residues. Trimming cost V 7 bases and J 7 bases, with 14 bases left between them. The germline V gene encodes CDR1 MNHNY and CDR2 SVGAGI (reference sequence). This CDR3 is CASTGSLRNTIYF. The CDR3 bases are TGTGCCAGCACAGGGTCCCTCAGGAACACCATATATTTT.

The table lists this clonotype with many counts. The chain combines TRBV12-3 or TRBV12-4 with TRBJ2-5, with D tentatively TRBD2 (7 bases). V lost 3 bases to trimming and J lost 4 bases, with 15 bases between them. The CDR3 is 15 amino acids. The CDR3: CASSFQGGAGETQYF. The DNA for the CDR3 is TGTGCCAGCAGTTTCCAAGGGGGGGCCGGAGAGACCCAGTACTTC.

This clonotype came up a few times. This rearrangement joins TRBV13 to TRBJ2-1, with TRBD2 identical over 15 bases. Germline V gene data show CDR1 as PRHDT and CDR2 as FYEKMQ (reference sequence). Trimming removed 4 bases from V and 8 bases from J; junction bases left unmatched: 0. The CDR3 covers 14 residues. In DNA form, the CDR3 reads TGTGCCAGCAGCTGGACTAGCGGGGGGGATGAGCAGTTCTTC. Translated, it gives CASSWTSGGDEQFF.

In this sample, this clonotype turned up a few times. The gene calls are TRBV9 and TRBJ2-3, with D possibly being TRBD2 (6 bases). Germline loops: CDR1 SGDLS, CDR2 YYNGEE. With 3 bases removed from V and 0 bases from J, the gap between germline ends came to 20 bases. This CDR3 is 18 amino acids long. The CDR3 DNA follows: TGTGCCAGCAGCGCTGTCTTCGGGACTTCCTTCAGCACAGATACGCAGTATTTT. The encoded protein is CASSAVFGTSFSTDTQYF.

This clonotype was picked up a small number of times. The chain uses TRBV12-3 or TRBV12-4 and TRBJ2-7; D is unclear. The CDR3 covers 13 residues. V lost 6 bases to trimming and J lost 4 bases, with 13 bases between them. CDR3 protein: CASSLSIQYEQYF. DNA of the CDR3: TGTGCCAGCAGCCTCTCGATCCAATACGAGCAGTACTTC.

The chain carries TRBV20-1 and TRBJ2-5; TRBD2 is a possible D gene (7 bases). Per germline, CDR1 DFQATT and CDR2 SNEGSKA (reference sequence). V was trimmed by 6 bases and J by 4 bases, leaving 18 bases between them. The CDR3 spans 14 residues. The CDR3 spells CSAYQVGGRETQYF. The CDR3 region has the DNA TGCAGTGCGTACCAAGTCGGGGGGCGAGAGACCCAGTACTTC.

The gene calls are TRBV5-1 and TRBJ1-3; D possibly corresponds to TRBD1 (5 bases). Looked up from germline, CDR1 is SGHRS and CDR2 is YFSETQ. CDR3 length: 15 residues. V lost 4 bases and J 0 bases, leaving 11 bases between the germline ends. The CDR3 loop is CASSVGGSSGNTIYF. In DNA form, the CDR3 reads TGCGCCAGCAGCGTTGGGGGGAGCTCTGGAAACACCATATATTTT.

This clonotype turned up a few times. The chain recombines TRBV11-2 with TRBJ2-3, with D possibly being TRBD2 (6 bases). The V and J ends lost 0 bases and 3 bases respectively, with 7 bases between them. Per the germline V gene, CDR1 is SGHAT and CDR2 is FQNNGV. The CDR3 runs 14 residues. CDR3 sequence (DNA): TGTGCCAGCAGCTTAGATGGGGGGACAGATACGCAGTATTTT. Encoded protein: CASSLDGGTDTQYF.

The rearrangement links TRBV6-2 or TRBV6-3 to TRBJ2-3; D perhaps matches TRBD2 (5 bases). Per the germline V gene, CDR1 is MNHEY and CDR2 is SVGEGT. The CDR3 contains 15 residues. V was clipped by 0 bases and J by 7 bases, with 14 bases between them. CDR3 bases: TGTGCCAGCAGTTACTCCGAGCGGCTCCCGAATACGCAGTATTTT. Translated: CASSYSERLPNTQYF.

V and J are TRBV7-8 and TRBJ2-3; tentative D call: TRBD2 (6 bases). The germline V gene encodes CDR1 SGHVS and CDR2 FQNEAQ. This CDR3 is 15 amino acids long. Trimming pared 4 bases from V and 0 bases from J, leaving 11 bases between. CDR3 protein: CASSSRDSSTDTQYF. DNA of the CDR3: TGTGCCAGCAGCTCCCGGGACTCTAGCACAGATACGCAGTATTTT. Full variable domain (remainder filled in from reference TRBV7-8 and TRBJ2-3): GAGVSQSPRYKVAKRGQDVALRCDPISGHVSLFWYQQALGQGPEFLTYFQNEAQLDKSGLPSDRFFAERPEGSVSTLKIQRTQQEDSAVYLCASSSRDSSTDTQYFGPGTRLTVL.

This clonotype was counted a few times. This sequence joins TRBV20-1 and TRBJ2-5, with 9 bases fitting TRBD1. The CDR3 covers 14 residues. Germline CDR1 reads DFQATT; CDR2 reads SNEGSKA (reference sequence). The V gene end was trimmed by 0 bases and the J gene end by 6 bases; junction bases not matched to a gene: 5. The CDR3 DNA sequence: TGCAGTGCTAGAGATTCGGGACAGGGAAAGACCCAGTACTTC. This sequence encodes CSARDSGQGKTQYF.

In its sample, this clonotype was seen a few times. The rearrangement joins TRBV5-1 to TRBJ2-3, with 9 bases matching TRBD1. Germline V gene data show CDR1 as SGHRS and CDR2 as YFSETQ. The CDR3 runs 16 residues. The J segment lost 5 bases and the V segment lost 1 base, leaving 8 bases of the junction unmatched. Here the CDR3 reads CASSLWPDRGRDTQYF. CDR3 bases: TGCGCCAGCAGCTTGTGGCCGGACAGGGGTAGAGATACGCAGTATTTT.

This clonotype was counted ten times or more. The genes are TRBV5-1 and TRBJ2-3; no clear D gene. V was shortened by 4 bases and J by 2 bases, with 5 bases between the two germline ends. Germline CDR1 is SGHRS and CDR2 is YFSETQ. The CDR3 length is 12 residues. CDR3 nucleotides: TGCGCCAGCAGCCCGGACACAGATACGCAGTATTTT. Protein: CASSPDTDTQYF. The whole variable domain, filled in from reference TRBV5-1 and TRBJ2-3, reads KAGVTQTPRYLIKTRGQQVTLSCSPISGHRSVSWYQQTPGQGLQFLFEYFSETQRNKGNFPGRFSGRQFSNSRSEMNVSTLELGDSALYLCASSPDTDTQYFGPGTRLTVL.

This clonotype was seen a few times. The rearrangement links TRBV4-3 to TRBJ2-1; D remains unclear. The germline V gene encodes CDR1 LGHNA and CDR2 YSLEER. V dropped 1 base and J dropped 6 bases, with 7 bases sitting between them. This CDR3 is 13 amino acids long. This CDR3 reads CASSQVRANEQFF. The CDR3, as DNA: TGCGCCAGCAGCCAAGTACGGGCCAATGAGCAGTTCTTC.

The V gene is TRBV7-3, the J gene TRBJ2-3; perhaps D is TRBD1 or TRBD2 (5 bases each). CDR1 and CDR2 from the germline V gene are SGHTA and FQGTGA. The CDR3 length is 15 residues. The V end lost 5 bases, the J end lost 2 bases, and 14 bases lay between the germline ends. The CDR3 here is CASSPVSGPTDTQYF. DNA for the CDR3: TGTGCCAGCAGCCCCGTGTCGGGACCCACAGATACGCAGTATTTT.

CDR3 sequence reads: CASSPSVRESSYNEQFF. CDR3 bases: TGCGCCAGCAGCCCCTCTGTCCGGGAGAGCTCCTACAATGAGCAGTTCTTC. The chain combines TRBV4-3 with TRBJ2-1, with D maybe TRBD2 (6 bases). V gave up 4 bases and J gave up 0 bases, with 16 bases separating them. This CDR3 region has 17 residues. Germline V gives CDR1 LGHNA, CDR2 YSLEER.

The chain is built from TRBV9 and TRBJ2-1, with 9 nucleotides matching TRBD1. V was clipped by 3 bases and J by 9 bases; unmatched bases: 10. Looked up from germline, CDR1 is SGDLS and CDR2 is YYNGEE. This CDR3 region has 15 residues. DNA of the CDR3: TGTGCCAGCAGCGCCGGGACAGGGTGGACCGGTGAGCAGTTCTTC. Translated, it gives CASSAGTGWTGEQFF.

This clonotype showed up just a few times. This rearrangement joins TRBV11-3 to TRBJ2-3, with a weak D call TRBD1 (7 bases). With 5 bases removed from V and 4 bases from J, the gap between germline ends came to 16 bases. Per germline, CDR1 SGHNT and CDR2 YENEEA. The CDR3 contains 15 residues. The CDR3 here is CASSAGGTVADTQYF. The CDR3 bases are TGTGCCAGCAGCGCGGGCGGGACAGTCGCAGATACGCAGTATTTT.

The chain joins TRBV27 to TRBJ2-7; TRBD1 agrees at 10 bases. V dropped 2 bases and J dropped 3; count of bases not matched to a gene: 4. Germline CDR1 is MNHEY and CDR2 is SMNVEV (reference sequence). The CDR3 contains 15 residues. The CDR3 nucleotides read TGTGCCAGCAGTTTAGGACAGGGGGTTCTCTACGAGCAGTACTTC. It translates to CASSLGQGVLYEQYF.

The rearrangement uses TRBV3-1 and TRBJ1-2, with 7 bases lining up with TRBD1. V lost 7 bases, J lost 8 bases, and 16 bases stayed unmatched. The CDR3 has 15 amino acids. CDR1 and CDR2 from the germline V gene are LGHDT and YNNKEL (reference sequence). The CDR3 sequence is CASTGTAGLAQGYTF. CDR3 in DNA: TGTGCCAGCACCGGGACAGCGGGTTTGGCGCAAGGCTACACCTTC.

In this sample, this clonotype turned up a few times. The rearrangement links TRBV7-9 to TRBJ2-7; tentative D call: TRBD2 (6 bases). The CDR3 is 15 amino acids. The germline V gene encodes CDR1 SEHNR and CDR2 FQNEAQ (reference sequence). The V and J ends lost 5 bases and 4 bases respectively, with 18 bases between them. The CDR3: CASSLNPGAKYEQYF. The CDR3 coding sequence is TGTGCCAGCAGCCTGAATCCGGGAGCTAAATACGAGCAGTACTTC.

This clonotype was counted at least ten times. The chain recombines TRBV24-1 with TRBJ2-1; 8 bases map to TRBD1. V trimming: 1 base; J trimming: 2 bases; junction bases outside the gene matches: 3. This CDR3 comprises 16 residues. Germline assignment: CDR1 KGHDR and CDR2 SFDVKD. The CDR3 bases are TGTGCCACCAGTGATTTTACAGGGGGGACCTACAATGAGCAGTTCTTC. Protein product: CATSDFTGGTYNEQFF.

This clonotype was detected a few times. V and J are TRBV27 and TRBJ2-3; TRBD2 matches 11 bases. Germline V CDR1 and CDR2: MNHEY, SMNVEV (reference sequence). V was clipped by 10 bases and J by 2 bases; unmatched bases: 8. This CDR3 spans 15 amino acids. CDR3 sequence reads: CATRLAGSHTDTQYF. CDR3 in DNA: TGTGCCACACGACTAGCGGGATCCCACACAGATACGCAGTATTTT.